Sequencing of this T cell receptor (beta chain) was carried out in a study of T cells expressing NK-cell markers. Study findings and constraints: HCMV specificity of expanded NKG2C+ T cell clones remained unclear. In a few donors, dominant clonotypes made up roughly 28.3-65% of CD3+CD56-NKG2C+ cells.

On this clonotype itself: Its antigen is still unknown.

Germline V gene lookup returns CDR1 KGHSH and CDR2 LQKENI. The CDR3 contains 14 residues. Template switching by 5'RACE with UMIs generated the TCR beta cDNA. TCRdb reprocessed the 5' RACE reads and keeps a single row for each CDR3 protein, giving no DNA. Its table records 400,000 to 450,000 distinct CDR3 sequences. The sequencing input was blood T cells: a sorted CD56 or NKG2C T cell subset, CD4+ or CD8+ T cells, or bulk PBMC T cells (not recorded which). The TCR originated in a woman aged 18-70 years in good health. The genes are TRBV18 and TRBJ1-1; TCRdb picks TRBD1, but there is no DNA to check that call. This chain's CDR3 is CASSSYRDGTEAFF.